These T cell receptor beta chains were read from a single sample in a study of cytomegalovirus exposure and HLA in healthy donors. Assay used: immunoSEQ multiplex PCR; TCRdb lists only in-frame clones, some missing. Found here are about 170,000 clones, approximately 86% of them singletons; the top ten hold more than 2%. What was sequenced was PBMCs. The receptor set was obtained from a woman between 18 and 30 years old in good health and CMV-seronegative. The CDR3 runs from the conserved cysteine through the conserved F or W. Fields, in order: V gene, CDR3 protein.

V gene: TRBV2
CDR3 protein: CASSQGQGPNEQFF

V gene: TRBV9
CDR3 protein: CASSRLAGGRQETQYF

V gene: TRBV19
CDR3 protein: CASSPGGTFSTDTQYF

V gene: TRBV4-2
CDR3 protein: CASSQDRDRIYGYTF

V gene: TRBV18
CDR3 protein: CASSQAKGTVNTEAFF

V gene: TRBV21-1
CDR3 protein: CASSSGRGRSLIGNTIYF

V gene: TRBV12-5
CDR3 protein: CASGLVGGSREQYF

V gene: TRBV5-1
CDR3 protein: CASSLETGPRYEQYF

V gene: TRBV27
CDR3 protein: CASSPGTGFTDTQYF

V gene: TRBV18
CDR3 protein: CASSPFAVTGDQETQYF

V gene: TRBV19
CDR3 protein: CASSAHPGVSNQPQHF

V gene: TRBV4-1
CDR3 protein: CASSQEDKGVEFEKLFF

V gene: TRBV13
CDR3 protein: CASSLRTSGGGKNTGELFF

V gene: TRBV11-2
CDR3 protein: CASSSPWGLGTEAFF

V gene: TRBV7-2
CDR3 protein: CASSRGDRGPWEQYF

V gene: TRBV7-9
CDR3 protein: CASSSGAHTPGQGHYGYTF

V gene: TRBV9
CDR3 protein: CASSAEPGTEAFF

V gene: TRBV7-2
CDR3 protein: CASSRNDRGAQHF

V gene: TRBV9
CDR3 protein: CASSVVTSGEPTDTQYF

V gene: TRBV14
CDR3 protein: CASSQADDRGWTDTQYF

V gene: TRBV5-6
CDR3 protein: CASSLSADTQYF

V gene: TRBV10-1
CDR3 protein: CASQGNPNTEAFF